These 12 T cell receptor beta chains came from one sample sequenced in a study of cytomegalovirus exposure and HLA in healthy donors. Vbeta (60) and Jbeta (13) primers were used in the PCR. Here immunoSEQ multiplex PCR was the method, and the copy in TCRdb shows in-frame clones only, minus some. The sample yields under 200,000 clones, over 70% seen once. Input material: PBMCs. The origin of the receptors is a man aged 35 to 55 in good health and CMV-seronegative.

The chain employs TRBV7-8 and TRBJ2-7; no clear D. Trimming removed 2 bases from V and 1 base from J, with 3 bases in between. Germline values: CDR1 SGHVS, CDR2 FQNEAQ. The CDR3 extends over 12 amino acids. This chain's CDR3 is CASSLQSYEQYF. For the CDR3, the DNA is TGTGCCAGCAGCTTACAGTCCTACGAGCAGTACTTC.

The J gene is TRBJ2-1, the V gene TRBV6-1; D remains unclear. CDR1 MNHNS and CDR2 SASEGT come from the germline V gene. The CDR3 runs to 13 residues. Trimming pared 3 bases from V and 0 bases from J, leaving 3 bases between. CDR3 sequence reads: CASSDYSYNEQFF. The DNA of the CDR3 is TGTGCCAGCAGTGATTACTCCTACAATGAGCAGTTCTTC.

This clone was observed a single time. V is TRBV7-2 and J is TRBJ1-6, with D possibly TRBD1 on 6 matching bases. The CDR3 consists of 15 residues. Per germline, CDR1 SGHTA and CDR2 FQGNSA. Trimming removed 5 bases at V and 9 bases at J, with 17 bases between. In DNA, the CDR3 is TGTGCCAGCAGCCCCTCCCCGGGGGGGCTTTCACCCCTCCACTTT. Translated: CASSPSPGGLSPLHF.

This chain links TRBV19 with TRBJ1-2, with D perhaps TRBD1 (6 bases). There are 14 residues in the CDR3. Germline V gives CDR1 LNHDA, CDR2 SQIVND (reference sequence). V gave up 7 bases and J gave up 5 bases, with 17 bases separating them. CDR3 coding DNA: TGTGCCAGTATCTTCAGGGGTGGAGAGTATGGCTACACCTTC. Its protein is CASIFRGGEYGYTF.

The count of this clone is one. The V gene is TRBV5-1, the J gene TRBJ2-5, with 13 bases fitting TRBD2. The trim removed 4 bases at V and 1 base at J, leaving 7 bases unmatched. Germline V CDR1 and CDR2: SGHRS, YFSETQ. This CDR3 spans 17 amino acids. Here the CDR3 DNA reads TGCGCCAGCAGCCCCGGGACTAGCGGGGAAGTCCAAGAGACCCAGTACTTC. Translation gives CASSPGTSGEVQETQYF. Based on the CDR3 plus reference TRBV5-1 and TRBJ2-5, the full variable domain is KAGVTQTPRYLIKTRGQQVTLSCSPISGHRSVSWYQQTPGQGLQFLFEYFSETQRNKGNFPGRFSGRQFSNSRSEMNVSTLELGDSALYLCASSPGTSGEVQETQYFGPGTRLLVL.

The chain links TRBV7-2 to TRBJ2-1, with D perhaps TRBD2 (6 bases). V was clipped by 3 bases and J by 8 bases, with 11 bases between them. Germline-derived CDR1 and CDR2 are SGHTA and FQGNSA. The CDR3 runs 13 residues. CDR3 in amino acids: CASSFRPGDEQFF. Written as DNA, the CDR3 is TGTGCCAGCAGCTTCCGACCGGGGGATGAGCAGTTCTTC.

This chain joins TRBV9 and TRBJ2-1, with 9 bases aligning to TRBD2. Germline CDR1 and CDR2: SGDLS and YYNGEE. The CDR3 loop spans 15 amino acids. J was trimmed by 8 bases and V by 4 bases; bases with no gene match: 10. The CDR3 sequence: CASSPRVAGEDEQFF. The CDR3 DNA follows: TGTGCCAGCAGCCCTCGGGTAGCGGGAGAAGATGAGCAGTTCTTC.

This clone occurred a few times. J is TRBJ1-1 and V is TRBV6-6; the D is unclear. Trimming stripped 5 bases from V and 4 bases from J, with 14 bases between. The germline gives CDR1 MNHNY, CDR2 SVGAGI (reference sequence). The CDR3 consists of 14 residues. The CDR3 sequence is CASSQLRGGTEAFF. Here the CDR3 DNA reads TGTGCCAGCAGTCAGCTCCGGGGAGGCACTGAAGCTTTCTTT.

V and J are TRBV5-5 and TRBJ1-5; D gene unclear. Trimming took 4 bases from V and 4 from J, leaving 12 bases between them. Germline V gene lookup returns CDR1 SGHKS and CDR2 YYEKEE (reference sequence). The CDR3 is 14 amino acids. In DNA, the CDR3 is TGTGCCAGCAGCCTATATATACGTAATCAGCCCCAGCATTTT. This translates into CASSLYIRNQPQHF.

The chain recombines TRBV5-1 with TRBJ2-1; 9 bases match TRBD2. Trimming at V came to 4 bases and at J to 0 bases, leaving 8 bases not matched to a gene. Germline CDR1 and CDR2: SGHRS and YFSETQ. This CDR3 spans 17 amino acids. For the CDR3, the DNA is TGCGCCAGCAGCAAGCTAGCGGGGACGATCTCCTACAATGAGCAGTTCTTC. Translated: CASSKLAGTISYNEQFF.

J is TRBJ1-6 and V is TRBV7-2, with D unclear. The ends were cut back, 5 bases at V and 9 bases at J, with 11 bases in the middle. CDR1 and CDR2 from the germline V gene are SGHTA and FQGNSA. The CDR3 extends over 13 amino acids. The CDR3 DNA reads TGTGCCAGCAGCCTCCTTAGTTTTTCACCCCTCCACTTT. This encodes CASSLLSFSPLHF.

The V gene is TRBV11-2, the J gene TRBJ2-2, with 7 bases aligning to TRBD1. Germline V gives CDR1 SGHAT, CDR2 FQNNGV. The CDR3 runs to 15 residues. V was clipped by 8 bases and J by 3 bases; unmatched bases: 9. In DNA, the CDR3 is TGTGCCAGCGGACAGACAGGGCTTGACACCGGGGAGCTGTTTTTT. Its translation: CASGQTGLDTGELFF.